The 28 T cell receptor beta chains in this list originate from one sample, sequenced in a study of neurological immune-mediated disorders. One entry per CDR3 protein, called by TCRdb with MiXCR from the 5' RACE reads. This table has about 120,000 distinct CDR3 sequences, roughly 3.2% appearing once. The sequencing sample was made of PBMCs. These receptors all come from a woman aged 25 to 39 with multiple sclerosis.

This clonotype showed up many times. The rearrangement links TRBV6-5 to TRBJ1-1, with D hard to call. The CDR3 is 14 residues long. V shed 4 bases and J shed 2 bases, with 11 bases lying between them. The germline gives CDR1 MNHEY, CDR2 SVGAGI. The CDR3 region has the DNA TGTGCCAGCAGTTTTGGAGCAGTTAACACTGAAGCTTTCTTT. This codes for CASSFGAVNTEAFF.

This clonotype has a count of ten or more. This CDR3 reads CSGGGQVNTEAFF. DNA of the CDR3: TGCAGCGGGGGAGGACAGGTGAACACTGAAGCTTTCTTT. The chain uses TRBV29-1 and TRBJ1-1, with 7 positions matching TRBD1. CDR1 SQVTM and CDR2 ANQGSEA come from the germline V gene. The junction had 5 bases not matched to a gene; V was cut back by 7 bases and J by 0 bases. The CDR3 is 13 residues long.

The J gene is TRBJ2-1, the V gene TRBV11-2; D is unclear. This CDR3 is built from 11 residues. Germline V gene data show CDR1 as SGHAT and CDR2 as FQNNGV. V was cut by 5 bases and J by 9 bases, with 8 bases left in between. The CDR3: CASSASSEQFF. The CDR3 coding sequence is TGTGCCAGCAGCGCAAGCAGTGAGCAGTTCTTC.

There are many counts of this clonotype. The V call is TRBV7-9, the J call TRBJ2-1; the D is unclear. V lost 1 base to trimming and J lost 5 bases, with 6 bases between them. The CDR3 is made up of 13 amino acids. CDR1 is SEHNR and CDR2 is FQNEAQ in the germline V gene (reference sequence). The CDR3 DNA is TGTGCCAGCAGCTTAGTAGAAAACAATGAGCAGTTCTTC. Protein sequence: CASSLVENNEQFF.

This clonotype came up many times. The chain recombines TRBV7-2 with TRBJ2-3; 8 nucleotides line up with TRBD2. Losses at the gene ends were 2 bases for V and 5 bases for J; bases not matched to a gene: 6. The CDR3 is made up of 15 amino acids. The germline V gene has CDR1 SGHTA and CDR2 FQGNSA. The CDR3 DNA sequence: TGTGCCAGCAGCTTAAGGCGGGGGGCGAGAGATACGCAGTATTTT. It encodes CASSLRRGARDTQYF. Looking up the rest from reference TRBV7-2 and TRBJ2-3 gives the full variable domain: GAGVSQSPSNKVTEKGKDVELRCDPISGHTALYWYRQSLGQGLEFLIYFQGNSAPDKSGLPSDRFSAERTGGSVSTLTIQRTQQEDSAVYLCASSLRRGARDTQYFGPGTRLTVL.

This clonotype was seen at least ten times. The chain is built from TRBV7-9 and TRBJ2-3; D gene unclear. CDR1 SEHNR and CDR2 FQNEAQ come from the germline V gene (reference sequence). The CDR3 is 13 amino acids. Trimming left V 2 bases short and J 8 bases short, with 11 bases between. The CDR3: CASSLKMQVTQYF. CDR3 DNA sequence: TGTGCCAGCAGCTTAAAAATGCAGGTTACGCAGTATTTT.

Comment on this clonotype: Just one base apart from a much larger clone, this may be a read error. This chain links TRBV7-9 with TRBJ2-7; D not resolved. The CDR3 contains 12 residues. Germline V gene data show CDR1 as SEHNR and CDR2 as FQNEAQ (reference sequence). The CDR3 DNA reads TGTGACAGCAGCTTGGTGGCCTACGAGCAGTACTTC. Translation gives CDSSLVAYEQYF.

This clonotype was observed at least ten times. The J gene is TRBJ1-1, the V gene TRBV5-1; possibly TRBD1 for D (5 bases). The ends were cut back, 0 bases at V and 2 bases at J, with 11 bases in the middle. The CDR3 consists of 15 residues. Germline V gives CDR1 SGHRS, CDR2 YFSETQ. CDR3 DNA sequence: TGCGCCAGCAGCTTGGATCCGGGGGTAAACACTGAAGCTTTCTTT. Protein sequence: CASSLDPGVNTEAFF. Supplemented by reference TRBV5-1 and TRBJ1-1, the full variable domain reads KAGVTQTPRYLIKTRGQQVTLSCSPISGHRSVSWYQQTPGQGLQFLFEYFSETQRNKGNFPGRFSGRQFSNSRSEMNVSTLELGDSALYLCASSLDPGVNTEAFFGQGTRLTVV.

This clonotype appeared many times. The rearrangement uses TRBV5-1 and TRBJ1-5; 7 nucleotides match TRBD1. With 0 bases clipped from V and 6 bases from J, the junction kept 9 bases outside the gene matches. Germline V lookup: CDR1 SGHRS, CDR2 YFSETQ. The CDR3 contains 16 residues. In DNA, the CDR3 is TGCGCCAGCAGCTTGGGGGGTCAGGGGGTACTTCAGCCCCAGCATTTT. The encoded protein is CASSLGGQGVLQPQHF.

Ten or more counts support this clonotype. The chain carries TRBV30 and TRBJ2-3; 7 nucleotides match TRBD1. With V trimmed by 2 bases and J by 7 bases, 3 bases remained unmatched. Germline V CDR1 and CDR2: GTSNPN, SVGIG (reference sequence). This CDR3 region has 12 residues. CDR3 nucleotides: TGTGCCTGGAGTCGGGACAGAAATACGCAGTATTTT. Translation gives CAWSRDRNTQYF.

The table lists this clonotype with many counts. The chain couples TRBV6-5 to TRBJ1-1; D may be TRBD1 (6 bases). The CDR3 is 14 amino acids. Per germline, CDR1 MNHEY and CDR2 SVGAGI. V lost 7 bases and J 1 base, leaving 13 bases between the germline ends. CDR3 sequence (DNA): TGTGCCAGCACCTTACGGGGGCCGAACACTGAAGCTTTCTTT. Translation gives CASTLRGPNTEAFF.

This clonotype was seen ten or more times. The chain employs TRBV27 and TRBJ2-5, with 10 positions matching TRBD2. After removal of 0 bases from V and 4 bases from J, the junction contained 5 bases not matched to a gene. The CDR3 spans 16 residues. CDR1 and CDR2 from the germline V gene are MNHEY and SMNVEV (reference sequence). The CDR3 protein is CASSLSSAGGLETQYF. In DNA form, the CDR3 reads TGTGCCAGCAGTTTATCGTCAGCGGGAGGGTTAGAGACCCAGTACTTC.

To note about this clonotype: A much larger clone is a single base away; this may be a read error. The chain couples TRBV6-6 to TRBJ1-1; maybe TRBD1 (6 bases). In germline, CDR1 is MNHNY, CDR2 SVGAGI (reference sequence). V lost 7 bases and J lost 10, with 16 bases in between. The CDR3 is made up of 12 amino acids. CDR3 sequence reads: CASNPRGRIAFF. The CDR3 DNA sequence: TGTGCCAGCAACCCGAGGGGGAGGATAGCTTTCTTT.

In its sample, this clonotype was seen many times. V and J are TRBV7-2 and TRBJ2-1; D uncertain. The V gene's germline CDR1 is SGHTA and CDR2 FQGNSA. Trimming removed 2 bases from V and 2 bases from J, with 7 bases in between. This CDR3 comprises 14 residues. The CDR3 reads CASSLRAAYNEQFF. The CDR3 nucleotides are TGTGCCAGCAGCTTACGGGCAGCCTACAATGAGCAGTTCTTC.

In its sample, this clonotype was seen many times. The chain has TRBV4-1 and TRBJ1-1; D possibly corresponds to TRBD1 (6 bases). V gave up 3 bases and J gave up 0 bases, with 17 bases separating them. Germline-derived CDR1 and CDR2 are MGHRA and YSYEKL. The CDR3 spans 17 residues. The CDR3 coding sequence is TGCGCCAGCAGCCAGCCCCAGGGGCGGGCACTGAACACTGAAGCTTTCTTT. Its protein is CASSQPQGRALNTEAFF.

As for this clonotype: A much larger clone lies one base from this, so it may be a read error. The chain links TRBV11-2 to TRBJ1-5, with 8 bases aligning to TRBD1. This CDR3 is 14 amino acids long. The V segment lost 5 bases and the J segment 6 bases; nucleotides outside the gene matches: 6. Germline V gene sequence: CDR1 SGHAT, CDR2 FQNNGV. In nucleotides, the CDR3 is TGTGCCAGCAGCCATACAGGGGGAGGTCAGCCCCAGCATTTT. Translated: CASSHTGGGQPQHF.

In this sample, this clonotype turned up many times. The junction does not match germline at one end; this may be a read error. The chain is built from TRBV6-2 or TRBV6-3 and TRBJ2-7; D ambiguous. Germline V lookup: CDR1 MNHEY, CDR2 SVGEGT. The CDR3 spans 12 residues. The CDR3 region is CASSYDRPPLHF. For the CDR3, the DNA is TGTGCCAGCAGTTACGACCGGCCCCCGCTCCACTTC.

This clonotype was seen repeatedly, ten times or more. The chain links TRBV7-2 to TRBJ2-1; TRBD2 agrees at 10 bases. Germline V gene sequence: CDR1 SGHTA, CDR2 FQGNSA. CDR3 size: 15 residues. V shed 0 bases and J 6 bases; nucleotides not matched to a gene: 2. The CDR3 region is CASSLAAGGRNEQFF. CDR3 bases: TGTGCCAGCAGCTTAGCAGCGGGAGGGCGCAATGAGCAGTTCTTC.

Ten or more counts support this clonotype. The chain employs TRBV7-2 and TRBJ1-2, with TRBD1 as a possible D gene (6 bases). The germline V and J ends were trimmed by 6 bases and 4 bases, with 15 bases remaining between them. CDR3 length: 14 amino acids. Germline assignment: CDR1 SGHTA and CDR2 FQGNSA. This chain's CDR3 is CASSQPGQSYGYTF. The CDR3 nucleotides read TGTGCCAGCAGTCAACCTGGACAGAGCTATGGCTACACCTTC.

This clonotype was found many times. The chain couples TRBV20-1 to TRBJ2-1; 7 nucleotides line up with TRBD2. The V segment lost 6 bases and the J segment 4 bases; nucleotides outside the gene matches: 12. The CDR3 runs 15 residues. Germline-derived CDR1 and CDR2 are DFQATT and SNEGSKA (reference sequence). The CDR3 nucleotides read TGCAGTGCCCCCCTCGGGGGGAACTATTACAATGAGCAGTTCTTC. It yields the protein CSAPLGGNYYNEQFF.

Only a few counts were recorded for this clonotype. The CDR3 DNA sequence: TGTGCCAGCAGTTTAGGTTTGGGACAGGGAGCTTTCTTT. Translated, it gives CASSLGLGQGAFF. V is TRBV27 and J is TRBJ1-1, with 9 bases aligning to TRBD1. The CDR3 has 13 amino acids. The J segment lost 10 bases and the V segment lost 2 bases, leaving 5 bases of the junction unmatched. The V gene's germline CDR1 is MNHEY and CDR2 SMNVEV (reference sequence).

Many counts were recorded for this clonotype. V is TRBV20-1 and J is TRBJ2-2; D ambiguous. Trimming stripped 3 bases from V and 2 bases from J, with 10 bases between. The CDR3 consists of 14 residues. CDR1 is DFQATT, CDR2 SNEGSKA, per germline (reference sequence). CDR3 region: CSARPGTNTGELFF. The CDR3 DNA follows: TGCAGTGCTAGGCCGGGTACAAACACCGGGGAGCTGTTTTTT.

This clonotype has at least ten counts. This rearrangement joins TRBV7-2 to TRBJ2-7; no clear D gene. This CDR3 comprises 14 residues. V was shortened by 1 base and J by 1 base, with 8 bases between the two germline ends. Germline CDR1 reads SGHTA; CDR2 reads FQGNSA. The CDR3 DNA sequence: TGTGCCAGCAGCTTAGGGTCACAGTCCTACGAGCAGTACTTC. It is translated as CASSLGSQSYEQYF.

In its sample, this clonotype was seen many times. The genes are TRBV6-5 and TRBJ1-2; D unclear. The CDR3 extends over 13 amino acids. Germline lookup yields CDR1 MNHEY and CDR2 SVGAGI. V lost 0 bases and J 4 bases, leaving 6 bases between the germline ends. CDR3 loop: CASSYSQVYGYTF. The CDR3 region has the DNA TGTGCCAGCAGTTACTCCCAGGTCTATGGCTACACCTTC.

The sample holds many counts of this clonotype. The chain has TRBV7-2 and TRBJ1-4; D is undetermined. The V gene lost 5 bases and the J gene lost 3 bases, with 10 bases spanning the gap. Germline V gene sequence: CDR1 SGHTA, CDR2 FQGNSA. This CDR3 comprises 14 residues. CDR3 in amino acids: CASSATLSNEKLFF. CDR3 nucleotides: TGTGCCAGCAGCGCGACACTGTCTAATGAAAAACTGTTTTTT.

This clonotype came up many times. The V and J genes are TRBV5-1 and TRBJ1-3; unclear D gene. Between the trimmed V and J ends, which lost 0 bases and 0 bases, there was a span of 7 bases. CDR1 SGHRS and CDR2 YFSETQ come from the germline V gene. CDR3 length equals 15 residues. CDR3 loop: CASSLEGYSGNTIYF. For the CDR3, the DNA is TGCGCCAGCAGCTTGGAGGGTTACTCTGGAAACACCATATATTTT. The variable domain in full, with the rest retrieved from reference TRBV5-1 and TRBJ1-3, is KAGVTQTPRYLIKTRGQQVTLSCSPISGHRSVSWYQQTPGQGLQFLFEYFSETQRNKGNFPGRFSGRQFSNSRSEMNVSTLELGDSALYLCASSLEGYSGNTIYFGEGSWLTVV.

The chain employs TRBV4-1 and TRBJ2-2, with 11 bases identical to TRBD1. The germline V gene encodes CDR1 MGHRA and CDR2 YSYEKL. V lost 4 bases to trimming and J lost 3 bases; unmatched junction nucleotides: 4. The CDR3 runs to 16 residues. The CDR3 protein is CASSRGTGGHTGELFF. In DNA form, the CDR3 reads TGCGCCAGCAGCCGAGGGACAGGGGGTCACACCGGGGAGCTGTTTTTT.

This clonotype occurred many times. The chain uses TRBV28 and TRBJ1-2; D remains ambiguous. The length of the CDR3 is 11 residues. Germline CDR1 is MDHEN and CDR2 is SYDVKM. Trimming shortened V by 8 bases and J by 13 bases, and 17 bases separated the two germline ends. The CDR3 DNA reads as TGTGCCAGCCGCTCAGGTCGGCTTTTCACCTTC. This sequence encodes CASRSGRLFTF.